This T cell receptor (beta chain) was sequenced during a study of Ad26.COV2.S vaccination and SARS-CoV-2 variants. About the study: Doses of Ad26.COV2.S were injected into muscle once or twice, 56 days apart.

Assay: immunoSEQ multiplex PCR; the TCRdb copy retains only in-frame clones and omits some. The sample lists some 320,000 clones, 86% seen once, with around 1.9% in the top ten. Indicated treatment: around 19 received Ad26.COV2.S at low or high dose, single or two shots; five or six received placebo; per-sample allocation not given. It was on day 63 after the first vaccine or placebo injection that samples were taken. It was Wuhan-strain SARS-CoV-2 spike that the Ad26 vaccine vector expressed. Per the germline V gene, CDR1 is SGDLS and CDR2 is YYNGEE. With 3 bases removed from V and 3 bases from J, the gap between germline ends came to 12 bases. This CDR3 is built from 14 residues.

The sample was peripheral blood, taken in a trial of Ad26.COV2.S vaccine versus placebo. This chain connects TRBV9 to TRBJ1-2; D gene unclear. The TCR originated in a person between 18 and 60 years old who received the Ad26.COV2.S COVID-19 vaccine or a placebo. The CDR3 loop reads CASSADARDYGYTF. Here the CDR3 DNA reads TGTGCCAGCAGCGCAGACGCCCGGGACTATGGCTACACCTTC.